What follows is one T cell receptor (beta chain) and its context. Antigen unknown. The junction shows a germline mismatch at one end, possibly a read error. TCR cDNA, made by 5'RACE template switching, carried an added universal primer site and UMIs. TCRdb reprocessed the 5' RACE reads with MiXCR, giving one entry per CDR3 protein. The data show some 150,000 distinct CDR3 sequences, with 6.6% seen just once and under 0.7% held by the top ten. The V gene's germline CDR1 is DFQATT and CDR2 SNEGSKA (reference sequence). The CDR3 runs to 14 residues. This sample stems from a study of T cells after yellow fever vaccination. Points from the study as a whole: Reappearing after the booster were most of the clones from primary vaccination (around 96% CD4, about 88% CD8). Abundant clonotypes from the bulk population could have been carried over as contaminants into FACS-sorted repertoires.

The receptor comes from a man aged 30 to 45 who received the YFV17D yellow fever vaccine. This rearrangement joins TRBV20-1 to TRBJ2-7, with D perhaps being TRBD1 or TRBD2 (6 bases each). This specimen was CD4+ T cells sorted from PBMCs, taken 10 days after the yellow fever booster vaccination. CDR3 amino acids: CSTRAGGSHYEQYF. The CDR3 DNA is TGCAGTACTAGAGCCGGGGGCAGCCACTACGAGCAGTACTTC.